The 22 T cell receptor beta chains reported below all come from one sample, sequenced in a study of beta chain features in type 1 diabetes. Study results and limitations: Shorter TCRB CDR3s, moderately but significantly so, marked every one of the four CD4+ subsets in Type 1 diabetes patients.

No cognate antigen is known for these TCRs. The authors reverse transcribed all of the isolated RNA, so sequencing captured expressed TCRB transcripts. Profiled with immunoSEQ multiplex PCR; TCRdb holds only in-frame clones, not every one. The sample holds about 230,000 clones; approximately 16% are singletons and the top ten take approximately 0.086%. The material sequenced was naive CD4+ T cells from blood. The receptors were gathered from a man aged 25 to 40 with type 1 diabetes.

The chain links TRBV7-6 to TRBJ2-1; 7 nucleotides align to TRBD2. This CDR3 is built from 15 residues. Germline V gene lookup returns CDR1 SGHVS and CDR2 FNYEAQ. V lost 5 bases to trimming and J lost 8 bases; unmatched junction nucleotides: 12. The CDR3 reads CASSGSLLAMDEQFF. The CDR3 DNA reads TGTGCCAGCAGCGGGTCCTTACTAGCGATGGATGAGCAGTTCTTC.

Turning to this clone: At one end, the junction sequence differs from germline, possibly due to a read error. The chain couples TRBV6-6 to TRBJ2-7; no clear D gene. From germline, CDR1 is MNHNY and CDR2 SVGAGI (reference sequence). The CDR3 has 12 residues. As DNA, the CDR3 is TGTGCCAGCTCTCTAGGAAGGATTACCCTCCTCTTC. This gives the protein CASSLGRITLLF.

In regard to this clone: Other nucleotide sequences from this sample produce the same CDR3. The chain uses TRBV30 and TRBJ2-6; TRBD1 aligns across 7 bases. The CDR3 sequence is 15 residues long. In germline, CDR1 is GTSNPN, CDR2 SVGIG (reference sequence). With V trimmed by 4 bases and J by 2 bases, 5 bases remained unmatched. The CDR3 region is CAWKITGAGANVLTF. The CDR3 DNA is TGTGCCTGGAAAATTACAGGGGCTGGGGCCAACGTCCTGACTTTC. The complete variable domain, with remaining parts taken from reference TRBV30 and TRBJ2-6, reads SQTIHQWPATLVQPVGSPLSLECTVEGTSNPNLYWYRQAAGRGLQLLFYSVGIGQISSEVPQNLSASRPQDRQFILSSKKLLLSDSGFYLCAWKITGAGANVLTFGAGSRLTVL.

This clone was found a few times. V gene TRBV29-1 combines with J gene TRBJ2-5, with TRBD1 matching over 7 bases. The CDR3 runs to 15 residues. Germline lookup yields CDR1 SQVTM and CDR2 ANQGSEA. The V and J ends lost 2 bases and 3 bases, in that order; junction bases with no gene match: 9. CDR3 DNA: TGCAGCGTTGAACGATCCGGGACAGTCAAAGAGACCCAGTACTTC. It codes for CSVERSGTVKETQYF.

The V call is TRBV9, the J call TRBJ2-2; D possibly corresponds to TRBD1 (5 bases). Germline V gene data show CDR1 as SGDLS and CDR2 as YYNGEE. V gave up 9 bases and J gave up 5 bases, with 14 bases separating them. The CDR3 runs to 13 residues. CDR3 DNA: TGTGCCACTTCCCGTCAGGGAACCGGGGAGCTGTTTTTT. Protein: CATSRQGTGELFF.

The CDR3 protein is CASSVGSSNTGELFF. The CDR3 DNA reads as TGTGCCAGCAGCGTAGGCAGTTCGAACACCGGGGAGCTGTTTTTT. The V and J genes are TRBV9 and TRBJ2-2; no firm D call. The CDR3 spans 15 residues. CDR1 and CDR2 from the germline V gene are SGDLS and YYNGEE. The V end lost 0 bases, the J end lost 0 bases, and 6 bases lay between the germline ends. Based on the CDR3 plus reference TRBV9 and TRBJ2-2, the full variable domain is DSGVTQTPKHLITATGQRVTLRCSPRSGDLSVYWYQQSLDQGLQFLIQYYNGEERAKGNILERFSAQQFPDLHSELNLSSLELGDSALYFCASSVGSSNTGELFFGEGSRLTVL.

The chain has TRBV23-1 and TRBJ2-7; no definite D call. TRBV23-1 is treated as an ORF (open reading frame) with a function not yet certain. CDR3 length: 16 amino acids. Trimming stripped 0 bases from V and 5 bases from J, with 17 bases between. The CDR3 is CASSQSIGRKGHEQYF. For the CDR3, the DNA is TGCGCCAGCAGTCAATCCATTGGACGGAAGGGCCACGAGCAGTACTTC.

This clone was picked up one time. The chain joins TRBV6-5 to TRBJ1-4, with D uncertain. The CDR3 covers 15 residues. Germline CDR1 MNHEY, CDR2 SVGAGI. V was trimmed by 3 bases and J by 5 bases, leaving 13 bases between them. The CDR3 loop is CASSYDHSTNEKLFF. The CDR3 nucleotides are TGTGCCAGCAGTTATGACCACTCCACGAATGAAAAACTGTTTTTT.

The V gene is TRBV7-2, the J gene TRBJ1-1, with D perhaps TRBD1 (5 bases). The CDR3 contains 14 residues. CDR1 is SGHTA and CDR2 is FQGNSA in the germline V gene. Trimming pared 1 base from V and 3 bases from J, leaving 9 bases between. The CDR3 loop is CASSLVRADTEAFF. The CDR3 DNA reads TGTGCCAGCAGCTTAGTCAGGGCGGACACTGAAGCTTTCTTT.

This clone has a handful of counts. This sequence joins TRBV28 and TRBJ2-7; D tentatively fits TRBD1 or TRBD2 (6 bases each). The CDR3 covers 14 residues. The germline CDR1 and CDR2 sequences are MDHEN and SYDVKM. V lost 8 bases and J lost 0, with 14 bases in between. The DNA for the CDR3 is TGTGCCAGCTCGGTCGGAGGGGGCTCCTACGAGCAGTACTTC. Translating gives CASSVGGGSYEQYF.

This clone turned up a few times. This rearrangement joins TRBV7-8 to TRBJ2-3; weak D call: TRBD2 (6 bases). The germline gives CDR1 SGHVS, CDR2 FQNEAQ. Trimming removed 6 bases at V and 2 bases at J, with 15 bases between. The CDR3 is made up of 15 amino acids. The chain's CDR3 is CASSNWGVNTDTQYF. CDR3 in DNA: TGTGCCAGCAGTAACTGGGGGGTAAACACAGATACGCAGTATTTT.

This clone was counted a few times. The CDR3 DNA is TGTGCCAGCAGCTTAGCGCTTCGCGTCTCTGGGGCCAACGTCCTGACTTTC. It encodes CASSLALRVSGANVLTF. This sequence joins TRBV7-2 and TRBJ2-6; D unclear. CDR3 size: 17 residues. V was trimmed by 0 bases and J by 0 bases, leaving 9 bases between them. CDR1 and CDR2 from the germline V gene are SGHTA and FQGNSA.

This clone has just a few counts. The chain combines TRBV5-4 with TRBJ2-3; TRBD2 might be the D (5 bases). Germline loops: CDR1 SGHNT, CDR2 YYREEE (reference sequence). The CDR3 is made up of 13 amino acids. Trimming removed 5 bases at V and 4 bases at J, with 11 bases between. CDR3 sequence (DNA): TGTGCCAGCAGGCTCGGACTGGCAGATACGCAGTATTTT. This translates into CASRLGLADTQYF.

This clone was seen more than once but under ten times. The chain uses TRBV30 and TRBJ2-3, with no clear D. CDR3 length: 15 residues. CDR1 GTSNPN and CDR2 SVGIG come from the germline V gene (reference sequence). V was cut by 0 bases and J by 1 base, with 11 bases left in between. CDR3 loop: CAWSVLAPGTDTQYF. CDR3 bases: TGTGCCTGGAGTGTACTCGCGCCAGGCACAGATACGCAGTATTTT.

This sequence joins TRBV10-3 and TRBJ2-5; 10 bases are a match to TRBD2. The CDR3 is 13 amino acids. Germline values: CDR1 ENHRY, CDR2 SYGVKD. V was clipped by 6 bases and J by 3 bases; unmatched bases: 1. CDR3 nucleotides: TGTGCCATCAGCACTAGCGGGGAAGAGACCCAGTACTTC. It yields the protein CAISTSGEETQYF.

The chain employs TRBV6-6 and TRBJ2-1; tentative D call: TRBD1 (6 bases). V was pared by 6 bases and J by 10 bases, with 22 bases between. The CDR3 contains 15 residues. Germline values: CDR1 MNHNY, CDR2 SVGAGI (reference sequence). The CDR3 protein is CASRYPGRSRGEQFF. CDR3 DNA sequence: TGTGCCAGCAGATATCCGGGACGATCCAGGGGAGAGCAGTTCTTC.

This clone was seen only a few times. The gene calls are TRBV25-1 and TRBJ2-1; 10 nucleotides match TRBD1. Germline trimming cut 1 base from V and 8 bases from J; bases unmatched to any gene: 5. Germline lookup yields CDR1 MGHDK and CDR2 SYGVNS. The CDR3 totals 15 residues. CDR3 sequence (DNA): TGTGCCAGCAGTGAATTGGGACAGGGGTTACATGAGCAGTTCTTC. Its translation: CASSELGQGLHEQFF.

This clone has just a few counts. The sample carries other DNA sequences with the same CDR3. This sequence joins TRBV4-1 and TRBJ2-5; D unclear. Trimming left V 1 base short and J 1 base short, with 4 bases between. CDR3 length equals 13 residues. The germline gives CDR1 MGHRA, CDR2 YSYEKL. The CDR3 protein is CASSQALQETQYF. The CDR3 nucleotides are TGCGCCAGCAGCCAAGCACTCCAAGAGACCCAGTACTTC.

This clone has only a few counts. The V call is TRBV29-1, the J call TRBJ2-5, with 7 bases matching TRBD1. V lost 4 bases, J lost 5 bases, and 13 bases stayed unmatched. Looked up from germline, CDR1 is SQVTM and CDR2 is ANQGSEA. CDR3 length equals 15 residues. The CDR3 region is CSVAISGTAAETQYF. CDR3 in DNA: TGCAGCGTTGCCATTTCCGGGACAGCAGCGGAGACCCAGTACTTC.

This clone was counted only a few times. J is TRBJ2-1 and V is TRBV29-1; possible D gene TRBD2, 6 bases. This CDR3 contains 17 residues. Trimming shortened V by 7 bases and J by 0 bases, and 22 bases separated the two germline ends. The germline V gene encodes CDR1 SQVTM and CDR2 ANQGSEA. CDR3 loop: CSGYGTSGGSSYNEQFF. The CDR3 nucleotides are TGCAGCGGGTACGGGACTTCAGGTGGAAGCTCCTACAATGAGCAGTTCTTC.

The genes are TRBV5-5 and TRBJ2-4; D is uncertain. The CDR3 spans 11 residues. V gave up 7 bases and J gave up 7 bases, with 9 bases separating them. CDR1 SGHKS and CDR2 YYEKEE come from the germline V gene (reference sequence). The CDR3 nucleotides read TGTGCCAGCGGGCGTGGGAACATTCAGTACTTC. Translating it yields CASGRGNIQYF.

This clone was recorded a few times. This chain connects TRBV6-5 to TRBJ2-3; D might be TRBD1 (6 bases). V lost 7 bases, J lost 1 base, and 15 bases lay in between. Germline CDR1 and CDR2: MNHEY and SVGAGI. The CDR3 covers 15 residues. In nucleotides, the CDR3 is TGTGCCAGCACCGACAGGCCCAGCGGCACAGATACGCAGTATTTT. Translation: CASTDRPSGTDTQYF.